The 29 T cell receptor beta chains given below trace back to one sample, sequenced in a study of T cell repertoires in cytomegalovirus infection. No cognate antigen is known for these TCRs. MiXCR, applied by TCRdb to the reads, yields one record per CDR3 protein. Of about 60,000 distinct CDR3 sequences listed, roughly 20% are singletons. Here the sequenced sample was CD8+ T cells from cultured PBMCs, taken from culture after CMV antigen stimulation. The receptor source for this set is a human donor in good health (CMV status not recorded). Some clones in this sample may be carry-over from other donors' samples.

This rearrangement joins TRBV6-2 or TRBV6-3 to TRBJ2-1, with 9 bases that match TRBD1. Unmatched junction bases numbered 7, after V lost 0 bases and J lost 7 bases. In germline, CDR1 is MNHEY, CDR2 SVGEGT. There are 16 residues in the CDR3. CDR3 sequence reads: CASSYSTQGAWNEQFF. The CDR3 DNA reads as TGTGCCAGCAGTTACTCGACACAGGGGGCTTGGAATGAGCAGTTCTTC.

This clonotype has only a few counts. This chain uses TRBV12-5 with TRBJ2-1; the match to TRBD2 covers 10 bases. V shed 6 bases and J 3 bases; nucleotides not matched to a gene: 8. This CDR3 has 16 amino acids. Germline V gene lookup returns CDR1 LGHNT and CDR2 FRNRAP. CDR3 loop: CASGPDSGRRYNEQFF. The CDR3 DNA reads as TGTGCTAGTGGCCCGGATAGCGGGAGGCGCTACAATGAGCAGTTCTTC.

The V call is TRBV7-9, the J call TRBJ1-4; tentative D call: TRBD1 (5 bases). The CDR3 consists of 16 residues. Between the trimmed V and J ends, which lost 8 bases and 3 bases, there was a span of 19 bases. The V gene's germline CDR1 is SEHNR and CDR2 FQNEAQ (reference sequence). CDR3 region: CASWGRTRGPNEKLFF. The CDR3 nucleotides are TGTGCCAGCTGGGGCCGTACGAGGGGACCTAATGAAAAACTGTTTTTT.

The table lists this clonotype with a few counts. The chain employs TRBV12-3 or TRBV12-4 and TRBJ1-4; 8 bases match TRBD1. Losses at the gene ends were 4 bases for V and 3 bases for J; bases not matched to a gene: 16. The CDR3 loop spans 19 amino acids. CDR3 nucleotides: TGTGCCAGCAGTTCAGGGGGCCTACAGACAATGAGGGCTAATGAAAAACTGTTTTTT. Its protein product is CASSSGGLQTMRANEKLFF.

The rearrangement joins TRBV7-2 to TRBJ1-2; TRBD1 matches 8 bases. V shed 4 bases and J 4 bases; nucleotides not matched to a gene: 14. This CDR3 has 17 residues. Germline CDR1 reads SGHTA; CDR2 reads FQGNSA. The CDR3 nucleotides are TGTGCCAGCAGCTCTGGGGCAAGGGACAGGTTGACCTATGGCTACACCTTC. Translating it yields CASSSGARDRLTYGYTF. The entire variable domain, with the rest obtained from reference TRBV7-2 and TRBJ1-2, is as follows: GAGVSQSPSNKVTEKGKDVELRCDPISGHTALYWYRQSLGQGLEFLIYFQGNSAPDKSGLPSDRFSAERTGGSVSTLTIQRTQQEDSAVYLCASSSGARDRLTYGYTFGSGTRLTVV.

This clonotype was detected many times. As DNA, the CDR3 is TGTGCCAGCAGTTACGGGAGCGGGAGGAACGAGCAGTACTTC. Translating gives CASSYGSGRNEQYF. The chain joins TRBV6-6 to TRBJ2-7; 9 bases agree with TRBD2. Germline V gene data show CDR1 as MNHNY and CDR2 as SVGAGI (reference sequence). The CDR3 runs to 14 residues. Trimming cost V 2 bases and J 5 bases; bases outside gene matches: 4.

This clonotype occurred a few times. The chain links TRBV7-8 to TRBJ1-2; TRBD1 matches at 9 bases. V gave up 0 bases and J gave up 4 bases; unmatched junction bases: 3. CDR1 is SGHVS, CDR2 FQNEAQ, per germline. The CDR3 totals 15 residues. CDR3 sequence (DNA): TGTGCCAGCAGCTTAGCCCGGGACAGGGCCTATGGCTACACCTTC. Protein product: CASSLARDRAYGYTF.

This clonotype has a handful of counts. The J gene is TRBJ2-7, the V gene TRBV6-5; D possibly corresponds to TRBD2 (5 bases). Germline V gene sequence: CDR1 MNHEY, CDR2 SVGAGI. This CDR3 is 18 amino acids long. Between the trimmed V and J ends, which lost 5 bases and 4 bases, there was a span of 27 bases. The DNA for the CDR3 is TGTGCCAGCAGTCCCGGACGGAGTCGAACGGGAAGCCTTTACGAGCAGTACTTC. Amino acids: CASSPGRSRTGSLYEQYF.

V is TRBV4-1 and J is TRBJ2-2, with 7 positions matching TRBD1. The J segment lost 6 bases and the V segment lost 0 bases, leaving 7 bases of the junction unmatched. The CDR3 has 16 amino acids. The germline V gene has CDR1 MGHRA and CDR2 YSYEKL. Here the CDR3 DNA reads TGCGCCAGCAGCCAAGAAGAACAGGGGTTTCCCGGGGAGCTGTTTTTT. This translates into CASSQEEQGFPGELFF.

This clonotype was observed many times. V gene TRBV7-9 combines with J gene TRBJ1-1; D gene uncertain. Per the germline V gene, CDR1 is SEHNR and CDR2 is FQNEAQ (reference sequence). The ends were cut back, 4 bases at V and 0 bases at J, with 9 bases in the middle. This CDR3 spans 14 amino acids. The DNA for the CDR3 is TGTGCCAGCAGCTCAGACGGGGTGAACACTGAAGCTTTCTTT. It translates to CASSSDGVNTEAFF. Combining the CDR3 with reference TRBV7-9 and TRBJ1-1 gives the whole variable domain DTGVSQNPRHKITKRGQNVTFRCDPISEHNRLYWYRQTLGQGPEFLTYFQNEAQLEKSRLLSDRFSAERPKGSFSTLEIQRTEQGDSAMYLCASSSDGVNTEAFFGQGTRLTVV.

The V gene is TRBV7-3, the J gene TRBJ2-5, with D unresolved. The germline gives CDR1 SGHTA, CDR2 FQGTGA. Between the trimmed V and J ends, which lost 2 bases and 4 bases, there was a span of 8 bases. The CDR3 runs to 13 residues. This chain's CDR3 is CASSLGAGETQYF. CDR3 nucleotide sequence: TGTGCCAGCAGCTTAGGAGCCGGAGAGACCCAGTACTTC.

There are a few counts of this clonotype. The chain uses TRBV7-2 and TRBJ2-1, with D uncertain. CDR3 length: 13 residues. Trimming removed 2 bases at V and 4 bases at J, with 6 bases between. Per germline, CDR1 SGHTA and CDR2 FQGNSA. CDR3 nucleotide sequence: TGTGCCAGCAGCTTACAGACATACAATGAGCAGTTCTTC. Its translation: CASSLQTYNEQFF.

V and J are TRBV20-1 and TRBJ2-5, with D uncertain. V was pared by 0 bases and J by 5 bases, with 16 bases between. The CDR3 spans 15 residues. Germline V CDR1 and CDR2: DFQATT, SNEGSKA (reference sequence). The CDR3 is CSARDRRSLGETQYF. For the CDR3, the DNA is TGCAGTGCTAGAGATCGGCGCTCTCTTGGGGAGACCCAGTACTTC.

The table lists this clonotype with a few counts. The chain combines TRBV7-2 with TRBJ2-7; D is uncertain. Trimming shortened V by 3 bases and J by 1 base, and 10 bases separated the two germline ends. Germline assignment: CDR1 SGHTA and CDR2 FQGNSA. This CDR3 is 14 amino acids long. This chain's CDR3 is CASSLEQMSYEQYF. The DNA for the CDR3 is TGTGCCAGCAGCTTGGAACAGATGTCCTACGAGCAGTACTTC.

This clonotype was counted a single time. Germline and junction disagree at one end, which may indicate a read error. The rearrangement uses TRBV6-1 and TRBJ1-1; no firm D call. The CDR3 totals 13 residues. The germline V gene has CDR1 MNHNS and CDR2 SASEGT. The CDR3 nucleotides are TGTGACAGCAGTGAAGCAGAGAACACTGAAGCTTTCTTT. It specifies CDSSEAENTEAFF.

This clonotype was recorded a few times. This chain joins TRBV7-9 and TRBJ1-2; TRBD1 matches 12 bases. The junction had 19 bases not matched to a gene; V was cut back by 3 bases and J by 8 bases. The CDR3 loop spans 19 amino acids. Germline CDR1 and CDR2: SEHNR and FQNEAQ (reference sequence). CDR3 amino acids: CASSFSRGTGGFSRAGYTF. CDR3 in DNA: TGTGCCAGCAGCTTCAGCCGCGGGACAGGGGGCTTTTCGCGCGCAGGCTACACCTTC. Filled out from reference TRBV7-9 and TRBJ1-2, the complete variable domain reads DTGVSQNPRHKITKRGQNVTFRCDPISEHNRLYWYRQTLGQGPEFLTYFQNEAQLEKSRLLSDRFSAERPKGSFSTLEIQRTEQGDSAMYLCASSFSRGTGGFSRAGYTFGSGTRLTVV.

This clonotype showed up just a few times. The genes are TRBV7-2 and TRBJ2-6; a possible D gene is TRBD1 (6 bases). V shed 7 bases and J shed 4 bases, with 14 bases lying between them. The germline V gene has CDR1 SGHTA and CDR2 FQGNSA. The CDR3 has 15 amino acids. The CDR3 sequence is CASTLTGRGANVLTF. In DNA form, the CDR3 reads TGTGCCAGCACCCTAACAGGGCGAGGGGCCAACGTCCTGACTTTC. The full variable domain, in which reference TRBV7-2 and TRBJ2-6 provide the parts outside the CDR3, is GAGVSQSPSNKVTEKGKDVELRCDPISGHTALYWYRQSLGQGLEFLIYFQGNSAPDKSGLPSDRFSAERTGGSVSTLTIQRTQQEDSAVYLCASTLTGRGANVLTFGAGSRLTVL.

The J gene is TRBJ2-7, the V gene TRBV7-2; TRBD1 aligns across 10 bases. CDR3 length equals 16 residues. Per germline, CDR1 SGHTA and CDR2 FQGNSA. With V trimmed by 1 base and J by 4 bases, 7 bases remained unmatched. CDR3 in DNA: TGTGCCAGCAGCTTAGGATACCGGGACAGGGGATACGAGCAGTACTTC. Translation: CASSLGYRDRGYEQYF. Full variable domain (rest looked up from reference TRBV7-2 and TRBJ2-7): GAGVSQSPSNKVTEKGKDVELRCDPISGHTALYWYRQSLGQGLEFLIYFQGNSAPDKSGLPSDRFSAERTGGSVSTLTIQRTQQEDSAVYLCASSLGYRDRGYEQYFGPGTRLTVT.

This clonotype was recorded at least ten times. J is TRBJ2-7 and V is TRBV20-1, with D perhaps given as TRBD1 or TRBD2 (5 bases each). The V gene's germline CDR1 is DFQATT and CDR2 SNEGSKA (reference sequence). The CDR3 extends over 13 amino acids. V was pared by 4 bases and J by 1 base, with 11 bases between. CDR3 residues: CSAKGTESYEQYF. The CDR3 region has the DNA TGCAGTGCTAAGGGGACGGAATCCTACGAGCAGTACTTC.

This clonotype was seen more than once but under ten times. This chain connects TRBV7-6 to TRBJ2-3; weak D call: TRBD1 (6 bases). V lost 1 base and J 6 bases, leaving 8 bases between the germline ends. The CDR3 extends over 13 amino acids. Per germline, CDR1 SGHVS and CDR2 FNYEAQ. The CDR3 is CASSLERGDTQYF. The CDR3 DNA follows: TGTGCCAGCAGCTTAGAAAGGGGGGATACGCAGTATTTT.

The chain joins TRBV29-1 to TRBJ1-6; D gene uncertain. The CDR3 is 12 residues long. Germline CDR1 is SQVTM and CDR2 is ANQGSEA. Trimming shortened V by 4 bases and J by 13 bases, and 14 bases separated the two germline ends. The CDR3 DNA follows: TGCAGCGTTGGGGGAATATCGCAGCCCCTCCACTTT. Residues: CSVGGISQPLHF. Full variable domain (missing parts from reference TRBV29-1 and TRBJ1-6): SAVISQKPSRDICQRGTSLTIQCQVDSQVTMMFWYRQQPGQSLTLIATANQGSEATYESGFVIDKFPISRPNLTFSTLTVSNMSPEDSSIYLCSVGGISQPLHFGNGTRLTVT.

This clonotype was detected only a few times. The chain has TRBV7-2 and TRBJ2-1, with 9 bases aligning to TRBD2. The CDR3 spans 19 residues. The germline V gene has CDR1 SGHTA and CDR2 FQGNSA. V shed 1 base, J shed 6 bases, and the junction held 16 bases outside the gene matches. The CDR3 DNA reads as TGTGCCAGCAGCTTAGTCGGGGGAGCGGGAGGATCCGAGGGCAATGAGCAGTTCTTC. It translates to CASSLVGGAGGSEGNEQFF.

The V gene is TRBV28, the J gene TRBJ2-7, with 9 nucleotides matching TRBD1. The V segment lost 6 bases and the J segment 3 bases; nucleotides outside the gene matches: 12. The V gene's germline CDR1 is MDHEN and CDR2 SYDVKM. CDR3 length: 16 residues. CDR3 nucleotide sequence: TGTGCCAGCAGCCCTCGTCCCGGGACAGGGATCTACGAGCAGTACTTC. Residues: CASSPRPGTGIYEQYF.

This clonotype was recorded at least ten times. The chain has TRBV20-1 and TRBJ2-1; TRBD2 agrees at 11 bases. CDR3 length: 14 amino acids. The V gene's germline CDR1 is DFQATT and CDR2 SNEGSKA (reference sequence). V lost 3 bases to trimming and J lost 9 bases; unmatched junction nucleotides: 7. The CDR3 sequence: CSARWLAGGTEQFF. CDR3 coding DNA: TGCAGTGCTAGGTGGCTAGCGGGAGGCACTGAGCAGTTCTTC.

The chain recombines TRBV28 with TRBJ1-1, with 9 bases that match TRBD1. This CDR3 spans 18 amino acids. Germline CDR1 MDHEN, CDR2 SYDVKM. Trimming cost V 6 bases and J 0 bases; bases outside gene matches: 14. CDR3 nucleotide sequence: TGTGCCAGCAGGTGGGGACAGGGTATGGCGCTGATGAACACTGAAGCTTTCTTT. Protein sequence: CASRWGQGMALMNTEAFF.

The genes are TRBV4-1 and TRBJ1-1; 8 nucleotides line up with TRBD1. After removal of 1 base from V and 5 bases from J, the junction contained 3 bases not matched to a gene. The germline V gene has CDR1 MGHRA and CDR2 YSYEKL. The CDR3 spans 14 residues. DNA of the CDR3: TGCGCCAGCAGCCAAGGACAGGGGAGGACTGAAGCTTTCTTT. Protein product: CASSQGQGRTEAFF.

This clonotype was detected only once. The gene calls are TRBV7-8 and TRBJ2-1, with TRBD1 matching over 7 bases. V lost 2 bases, J lost 0 bases, and 10 bases stayed unmatched. Germline V gene data show CDR1 as SGHVS and CDR2 as FQNEAQ. CDR3 length: 18 residues. CDR3 nucleotide sequence: TGTGCCAGCAGCTTAAGCCCCCGGGGACAGAGCTCCTACAATGAGCAGTTCTTC. Its protein product is CASSLSPRGQSSYNEQFF.

This clonotype has just a few counts. This chain links TRBV6-6 with TRBJ2-1; TRBD1 aligns across 10 bases. The CDR3 is made up of 15 amino acids. The germline CDR1 and CDR2 sequences are MNHNY and SVGAGI (reference sequence). V dropped 5 bases and J dropped 5; count of bases not matched to a gene: 6. CDR3 region: CASSLRDRGDNEQFF. The CDR3 DNA is TGTGCCAGCAGTCTCCGGGACAGGGGTGACAATGAGCAGTTCTTC.

This clonotype was picked up a small number of times. This chain connects TRBV12-3 or TRBV12-4 to TRBJ2-7; TRBD2 matches 9 bases. Trimming cost V 7 bases and J 0 bases; bases outside gene matches: 7. The CDR3 has 15 amino acids. The CDR3 coding sequence is TGTGCCAGCACGAATAGCGGGAGTGCCTCCTACGAGCAGTACTTC. Translation: CASTNSGSASYEQYF.